These 14 T cell receptor beta chains were all obtained from the same sample, sequenced in a study of T cells in Graves' hyperthyroidism and ophthalmopathy. RNA transcripts provided the source from which TCR beta CDR3 regions were amplified. HTBI primers were the set used in a first-round RT-PCR of the TCR CDR3. TCRdb itself ran the multiplex PCR reads through MiXCR, one entry per CDR3 protein. This sample has fewer than 900,000 distinct CDR3 sequences, with roughly 15% found just once. Specimen: blood. These TCRs come from a man younger than 35 with Graves' hyperthyroidism.

This chain links TRBV7-8 with TRBJ1-5; D may be TRBD1 (5 bases). V gave up 1 base and J gave up 2 bases, with 12 bases separating them. This CDR3 is 16 amino acids long. The V gene's germline CDR1 is SGHVS and CDR2 FQNEAQ. The CDR3 is CASSLDGGGGNQPQHF. CDR3 coding DNA: TGTGCCAGCAGCTTAGATGGGGGGGGAGGCAATCAGCCCCAGCATTTT.

This clonotype was counted a few times. The J gene is TRBJ2-7, the V gene TRBV28, with 7 bases that match TRBD1. Germline assignment: CDR1 MDHEN and CDR2 SYDVKM. The CDR3 is 14 amino acids. V was pared by 5 bases and J by 4 bases, with 8 bases of the junction left unmatched. CDR3 residues: CASSPGGLGYEQYF. As DNA, the CDR3 is TGTGCCAGCAGTCCAGGGGGATTAGGGTACGAGCAGTACTTC.

This chain connects TRBV5-6 to TRBJ2-7; no reliable D call. The V end was cut by 1 base, the J end by 7 bases, with 9 bases between. In germline, CDR1 is SGHDT, CDR2 YYEEEE. This CDR3 is built from 12 residues. CDR3 nucleotides: TGTGCCAGCAGCTTGATGGAGTGGGAGCAGTACTTC. Translated, it gives CASSLMEWEQYF. The whole variable domain, filled in from reference TRBV5-6 and TRBJ2-7, reads DAGVTQSPTHLIKTRGQQVTLRCSPKSGHDTVSWYQQALGQGPQFIFQYYEEEERQRGNFPDRFSGHQFPNYSSELNVNALLLGDSALYLCASSLMEWEQYFGPGTRLTVT.

This clonotype was recorded many times. This chain connects TRBV28 to TRBJ2-1; a weak D match, TRBD1 (7 bases). CDR3 length equals 15 residues. V lost 6 bases and J 5 bases, leaving 17 bases between the germline ends. Germline assignment: CDR1 MDHEN and CDR2 SYDVKM. The CDR3 coding sequence is TGTGCCAGCAGCATTACAGGGGAGGCCAACAATGAGCAGTTCTTC. Encoded protein: CASSITGEANNEQFF. The full variable domain, in which reference TRBV28 and TRBJ2-1 provide the parts outside the CDR3, is DVKVTQSSRYLVKRTGEKVFLECVQDMDHENMFWYRQDPGLGLRLIYFSYDVKMKEKGDIPEGYSVSREKKERFSLILESASTNQTSMYLCASSITGEANNEQFFGPGTRLTVL.

This clonotype showed up many times. The V and J genes are TRBV7-9 and TRBJ2-7, with D possibly called TRBD1 or TRBD2 (5 bases each). The CDR3 is 16 amino acids. With 3 bases removed from V and 4 bases from J, the gap between germline ends came to 19 bases. Germline loops: CDR1 SEHNR, CDR2 FQNEAQ (reference sequence). In nucleotides, the CDR3 is TGTGCCAGCAGCTTCCCCCCCGGGACCCATGGATACGAGCAGTACTTC. The encoded protein is CASSFPPGTHGYEQYF.

The sample holds many counts of this clonotype. The V gene is TRBV29-1, the J gene TRBJ2-1, with TRBD2 matching 8 bases. Germline lookup yields CDR1 SQVTM and CDR2 ANQGSEA. The CDR3 extends over 15 amino acids. With V trimmed by 4 bases and J by 2 bases, 7 bases remained unmatched. The CDR3 DNA reads TGCAGCGTTGGATTTACTAGCGGTCCCTACAATGAGCAGTTCTTC. Its protein is CSVGFTSGPYNEQFF.

The chain recombines TRBV20-1 with TRBJ2-1, with D unresolved. This CDR3 has 14 amino acids. Per the germline V gene, CDR1 is DFQATT and CDR2 is SNEGSKA (reference sequence). V lost 2 bases to trimming and J lost 0 bases, with 8 bases between them. The CDR3 protein is CSARRGRSYNEQFF. CDR3 nucleotides: TGCAGTGCTAGACGCGGCCGCTCCTACAATGAGCAGTTCTTC.

This clonotype was picked up a small number of times. The genes are TRBV3-1 and TRBJ2-2; D not resolved. V dropped 0 bases and J dropped 3 bases, with 5 bases sitting between them. CDR3 size: 14 residues. The germline CDR1 and CDR2 sequences are LGHDT and YNNKEL (reference sequence). CDR3 protein: CASSQEIYTGELFF. The CDR3 region has the DNA TGTGCCAGCAGCCAAGAAATTTACACCGGGGAGCTGTTTTTT.

The rearrangement uses TRBV5-5 and TRBJ2-7; 12 nucleotides agree with TRBD2. The germline V gene has CDR1 SGHKS and CDR2 YYEKEE (reference sequence). The CDR3 has 16 residues. V lost 2 bases to trimming and J lost 6 bases; unmatched junction nucleotides: 9. CDR3 nucleotide sequence: TGTGCCAGCAGCTTTCAGACTAGCGGGAGTTACGGCGAGCAGTACTTC. Encoded protein: CASSFQTSGSYGEQYF.

The chain uses TRBV28 and TRBJ2-5, with D perhaps assigned TRBD1 or TRBD2 (6 bases each). CDR1 is MDHEN, CDR2 SYDVKM, per germline. This CDR3 contains 14 residues. Trimming took 2 bases from V and 5 from J, leaving 12 bases between them. The CDR3 DNA is TGTGCCAGCAGTTTACTAACAGGGAGGGAGACCCAGTACTTC. Encoded protein: CASSLLTGRETQYF.

This clonotype was picked up a small number of times. This rearrangement joins TRBV15 to TRBJ1-3; D gene unclear. CDR3 length: 16 residues. CDR1 is LNHNV, CDR2 YYDKDF, per germline (reference sequence). The V end was cut by 5 bases, the J end by 0 bases, with 14 bases between. The CDR3 region has the DNA TGTGCCACCAGCCGCAAAGGGATCTACTCTGGAAACACCATATATTTT. Protein product: CATSRKGIYSGNTIYF.

This clonotype was seen at least ten times. This rearrangement joins TRBV28 to TRBJ2-7; 7 bases fit TRBD1. After removal of 1 base from V and 4 bases from J, the junction contained 1 base not matched to a gene. The CDR3 is 13 residues long. In germline, CDR1 is MDHEN, CDR2 SYDVKM. The CDR3 spells CASSLSQGYEQYF. CDR3 coding DNA: TGTGCCAGCAGTTTATCACAGGGGTACGAGCAGTACTTC.

At least ten counts were recorded for this clonotype. The chain joins TRBV18 to TRBJ2-1; a possible D gene is TRBD1 (6 bases). The CDR3 totals 16 residues. Germline V gene data show CDR1 as KGHSH and CDR2 as LQKENI. V lost 8 bases and J lost 5, with 22 bases in between. Here the CDR3 reads CASTRNRVGTDNEQFF. CDR3 sequence (DNA): TGTGCCAGCACCCGGAACAGGGTGGGGACCGACAATGAGCAGTTCTTC. The variable domain in full, completed from reference TRBV18 and TRBJ2-1, reads NAGVMQNPRHLVRRRGQEARLRCSPMKGHSHVYWYRQLPEEGLKFMVYLQKENIIDESGMPKERFSAEFPKEGPSILRIQQVVRGDSAAYFCASTRNRVGTDNEQFFGPGTRLTVL.

This clonotype was seen a handful of times. The chain employs TRBV11-2 and TRBJ2-3; D is uncertain. Trimming took off 1 base at V and 3 bases at J, with 8 bases between the two ends. Germline CDR1 and CDR2: SGHAT and FQNNGV. The CDR3 is made up of 14 amino acids. CDR3 region: CASSLVPVTDTQYF. CDR3 bases: TGTGCCAGCAGCTTAGTCCCAGTGACAGATACGCAGTATTTT.